These 9 T cell receptor beta chains share one sample of origin, sequenced in a study of shared clonotypes between healthy human individuals (dated by TCRdb to the early 2020s). Library preparation was by the immunoSEQ multiplex PCR assay. As stored in TCRdb, this immuneACCESS dataset retains in-frame rearrangements with V and J assigned. A fraction of the clones does not appear; measured against another copy, unresolved V genes explain less than half of the discrepancy, and the remainder lacks a known reason. Within this sample are 500,000 to 650,000 clones, with around three quarters of them counted one time only. Together, the top ten hold 12% of the sample. Sequencing input: PBMCs. The receptor set was obtained from a woman aged 40-49 years in good health. Some clones in this sample may be carry-over from other donors' samples.

This clone was detected only once. J is TRBJ1-6 and V is TRBV10-1, with D possibly being TRBD1 (6 bases). The germline gives CDR1 WNHNN, CDR2 SYGVQD (reference sequence). The CDR3 consists of 18 residues. V lost 0 bases and J 6 bases, leaving 18 bases between the germline ends. CDR3 sequence (DNA): TGCGCCAGCAGTGAGTCGAGGCAGGGGAGGATTCCTAATTCACCCCTCCACTTT. It specifies CASSESRQGRIPNSPLHF.

This clone was picked up many times. Other DNA sequences in the sample encode the same CDR3. The CDR3 region is CAWSPLDSFYNSPLHF. CDR3 nucleotides: TGTGCCTGGAGTCCTCTAGACAGCTTCTATAATTCACCCCTCCACTTT. J is TRBJ1-6 and V is TRBV30, with D possibly being TRBD1 (5 bases). The length of the CDR3 is 16 residues. Germline CDR1 and CDR2: GTSNPN and SVGIG (reference sequence). Trimming removed 2 bases from V and 3 bases from J, with 14 bases in between.

This clone was picked up one time. The chain combines TRBV19 with TRBJ1-1; possibly TRBD1 for D (5 bases). The CDR3 length is 15 residues. Germline V gene lookup returns CDR1 LNHDA and CDR2 SQIVND (reference sequence). The V end was cut by 7 bases, the J end by 5 bases, with 20 bases between. The CDR3 region is CASTTLWGEATEAFF. The CDR3 nucleotides are TGTGCCAGTACTACCCTTTGGGGGGAGGCTACTGAAGCTTTCTTT.

This clone has more than one count but fewer than ten. The chain is built from TRBV20-1 and TRBJ2-1; maybe TRBD1 (6 bases). Trimming cost V 6 bases and J 9 bases, with 12 bases left between them. The CDR3 is 11 amino acids. Germline values: CDR1 DFQATT, CDR2 SNEGSKA (reference sequence). CDR3 sequence reads: CSAGGNAEQFF. The CDR3 DNA follows: TGCAGTGCAGGGGGAAATGCTGAGCAGTTCTTC.

V is TRBV30 and J is TRBJ2-1; 12 bases line up with TRBD2. The V gene end was trimmed by 5 bases and the J gene end by 12 bases; junction bases not matched to a gene: 17. The germline gives CDR1 GTSNPN, CDR2 SVGIG (reference sequence). This CDR3 comprises 16 residues. The CDR3 nucleotides read TGTGCCTGGGGTCGGACTCGGGCTAGCGGGAGGGCAACGCAGTTCTTC. Translated, it gives CAWGRTRASGRATQFF.

The chain employs TRBV5-4 and TRBJ2-2, with TRBD1 matching over 7 bases. Trimming removed 3 bases from V and 6 bases from J; junction bases left unmatched: 8. Per germline, CDR1 SGHNT and CDR2 YYREEE (reference sequence). The CDR3 sequence is 15 residues long. The CDR3 loop reads CASSSRQGVSGELFF. DNA of the CDR3: TGTGCCAGCAGCTCCAGACAGGGTGTGTCCGGGGAGCTGTTTTTT.

The chain joins TRBV7-7 to TRBJ2-2; D gene unclear. V lost 1 base to trimming and J lost 5 bases, with 17 bases between them. Germline V lookup: CDR1 SSHAT, CDR2 FNYEAQ (reference sequence). The CDR3 is made up of 17 amino acids. In nucleotides, the CDR3 is TGTGCCAGCAGCTTAGAGTTGGGCGGCCTCGGGACCGGGGAGCTGTTTTTT. It encodes CASSLELGGLGTGELFF.

J is TRBJ1-1 and V is TRBV6-1; unclear D gene. V was pared by 8 bases and J by 4 bases, with 8 bases between. Per the germline V gene, CDR1 is MNHNS and CDR2 is SASEGT. The CDR3 extends over 11 amino acids. CDR3 DNA sequence: TGTGCCAGCTGGCAGTTCACTGAAGCTTTCTTT. Protein product: CASWQFTEAFF.

The chain employs TRBV19 and TRBJ2-7, with 10 bases aligning to TRBD1. The CDR3 contains 14 residues. Germline loops: CDR1 LNHDA, CDR2 SQIVND (reference sequence). The V segment lost 3 bases and the J segment 4 bases; nucleotides outside the gene matches: 3. CDR3 region: CASSMGQGPYEQYF. The CDR3 nucleotides read TGTGCCAGTAGTATGGGACAGGGGCCGTACGAGCAGTACTTC.